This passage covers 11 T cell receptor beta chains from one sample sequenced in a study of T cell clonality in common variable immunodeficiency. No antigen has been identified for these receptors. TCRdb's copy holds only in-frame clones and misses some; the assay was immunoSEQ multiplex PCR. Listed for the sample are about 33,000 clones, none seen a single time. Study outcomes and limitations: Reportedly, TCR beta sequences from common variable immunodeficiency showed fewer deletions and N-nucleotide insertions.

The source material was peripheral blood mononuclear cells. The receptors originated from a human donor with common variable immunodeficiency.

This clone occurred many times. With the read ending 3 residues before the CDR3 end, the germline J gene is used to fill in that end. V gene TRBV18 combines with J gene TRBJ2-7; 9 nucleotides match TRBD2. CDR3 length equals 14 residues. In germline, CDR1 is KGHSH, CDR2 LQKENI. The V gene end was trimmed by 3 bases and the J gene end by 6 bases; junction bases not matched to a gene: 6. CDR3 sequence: CASSPGLAVSEQYF. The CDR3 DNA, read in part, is TGTGCCAGCTCACCGGGACTAGCCGTATCCGAG.

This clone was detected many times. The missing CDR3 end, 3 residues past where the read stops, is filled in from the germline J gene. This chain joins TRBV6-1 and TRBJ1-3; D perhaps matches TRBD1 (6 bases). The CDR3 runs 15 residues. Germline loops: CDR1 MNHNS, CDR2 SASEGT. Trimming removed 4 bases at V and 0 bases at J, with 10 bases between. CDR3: CASSVQGPSGNTIYF. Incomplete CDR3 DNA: TGTGCCAGCAGTGTACAGGGCCCCTCTGGAAACACC.

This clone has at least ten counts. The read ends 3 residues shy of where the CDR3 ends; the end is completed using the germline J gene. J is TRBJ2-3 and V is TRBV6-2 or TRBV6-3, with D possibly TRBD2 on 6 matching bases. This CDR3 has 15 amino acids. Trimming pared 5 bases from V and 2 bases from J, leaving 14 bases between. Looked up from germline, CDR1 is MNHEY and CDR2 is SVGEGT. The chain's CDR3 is CASSGPGLHTDTQYF. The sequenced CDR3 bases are TGTGCCAGCAGTGGACCGGGACTTCACACAGATACG.

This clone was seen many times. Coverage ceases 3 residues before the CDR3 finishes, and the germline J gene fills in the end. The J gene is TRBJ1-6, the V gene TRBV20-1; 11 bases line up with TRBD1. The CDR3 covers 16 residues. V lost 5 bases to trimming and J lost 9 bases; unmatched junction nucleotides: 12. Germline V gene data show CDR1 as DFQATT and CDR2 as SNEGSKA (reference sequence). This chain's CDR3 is CSAFFSGQGARSPLHF. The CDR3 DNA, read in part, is TGCAGTGCTTTTTTTTCCGGACAGGGGGCTCGTTCACCC.

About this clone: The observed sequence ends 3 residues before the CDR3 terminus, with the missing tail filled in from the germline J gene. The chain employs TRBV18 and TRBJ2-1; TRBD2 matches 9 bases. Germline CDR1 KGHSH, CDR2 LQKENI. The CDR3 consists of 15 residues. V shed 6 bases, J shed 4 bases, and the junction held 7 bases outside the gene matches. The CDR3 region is CASSQTSGDYNEQFF. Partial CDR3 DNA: TGTGCCAGCTCTCAGACTAGCGGCGATTACAATGAG.

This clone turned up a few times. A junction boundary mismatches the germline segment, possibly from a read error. The CDR3 is CASSTGVGSKQPQHF. The part of the CDR3 DNA that was read is TGTGCCAGCAGTACAGGGGTAGGGAGCAAGCAGCCC. V usage is TRBV2 and J usage is TRBJ1-5; 7 bases are shared with TRBD1. The read comes to an end 3 residues before the CDR3 does, leaving the germline J gene to fill in the end. The germline CDR1 and CDR2 sequences are SNHLY and FYNNEI. CDR3 length: 15 residues.

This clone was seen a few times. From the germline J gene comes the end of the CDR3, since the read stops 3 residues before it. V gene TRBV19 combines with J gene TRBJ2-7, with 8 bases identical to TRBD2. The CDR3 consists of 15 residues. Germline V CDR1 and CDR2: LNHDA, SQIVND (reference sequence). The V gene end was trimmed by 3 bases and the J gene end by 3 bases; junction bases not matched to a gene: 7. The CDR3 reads CASSIVRGGIYEQYF. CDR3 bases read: TGTGCCAGTAGTATCGTTCGCGGGGGGATCTACGAG.

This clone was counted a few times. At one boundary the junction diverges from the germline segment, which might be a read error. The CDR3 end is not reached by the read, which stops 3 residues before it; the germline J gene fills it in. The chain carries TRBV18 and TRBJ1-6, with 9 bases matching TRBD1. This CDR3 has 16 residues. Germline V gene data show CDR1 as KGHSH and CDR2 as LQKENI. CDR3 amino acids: CASSRGQGRNKSPLHF. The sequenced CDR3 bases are TGTGCCAGCTCACGGGGACAGGGAAGGAATAAGTCACCC.

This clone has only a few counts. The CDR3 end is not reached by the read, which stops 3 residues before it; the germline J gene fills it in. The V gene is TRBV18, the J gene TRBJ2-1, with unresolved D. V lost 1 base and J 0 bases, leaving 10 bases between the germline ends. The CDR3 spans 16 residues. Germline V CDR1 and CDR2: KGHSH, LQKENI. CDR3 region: CASSPQAVSSYNEQFF. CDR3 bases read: TGTGCCAGCTCACCACAGGCGGTAAGCTCCTACAATGAG.

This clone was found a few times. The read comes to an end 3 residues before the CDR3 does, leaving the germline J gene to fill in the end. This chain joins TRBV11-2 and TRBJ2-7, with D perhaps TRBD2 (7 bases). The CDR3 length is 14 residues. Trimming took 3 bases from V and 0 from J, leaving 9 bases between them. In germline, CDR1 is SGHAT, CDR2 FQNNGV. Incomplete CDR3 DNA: TGTGCCAGCAGCTTTGGGGGGGCCTCCTACGAG. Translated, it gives CASSFGGASYE. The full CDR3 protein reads CASSFGGASYEQYF.

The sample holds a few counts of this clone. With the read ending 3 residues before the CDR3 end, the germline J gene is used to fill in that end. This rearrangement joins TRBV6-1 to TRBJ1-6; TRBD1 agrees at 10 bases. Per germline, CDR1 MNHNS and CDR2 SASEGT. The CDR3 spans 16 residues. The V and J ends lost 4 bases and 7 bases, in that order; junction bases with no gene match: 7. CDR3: CASSGRTGGGNSPLHF. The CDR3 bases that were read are TGTGCCAGCAGTGGCCGGACAGGGGGGGGGAATTCACCC.